The sequence of this T cell receptor (beta chain) was determined in a study of early T cells in non-severe SARS-CoV-2 infection. The CDR3 extends over 15 amino acids. Germline loops: CDR1 WNHNN, CDR2 SYGVQD (reference sequence). V was pared by 4 bases and J by 4 bases, with 6 bases of the junction left unmatched. This clonotype was seen many times. TCRdb re-called the 5' RACE reads through MiXCR, storing one row per CDR3 protein. The profile shows 25,000 to 35,000 distinct CDR3 sequences, 4.5% to 6% of them singletons. The chain employs TRBV10-1 and TRBJ2-5, with 10 bases matching TRBD2. The sample consisted of whole blood. The clonotype comes from an adult who was a healthcare worker with PCR-confirmed SARS-CoV-2 infection or an uninfected control (not recorded which). The CDR3 spells CASSAGIAGGETQYF. The DNA for the CDR3 is TGCGCCAGCAGTGCTGGAATAGCGGGAGGAGAGACCCAGTACTTC.